This TCR beta chain derives from a study of blood T cell repertoires in COVID-19. Under the authors' procedure: The authors estimated nucleated cell counts from reference gene primer amplification. Clones were read by immunoSEQ multiplex PCR, and TCRdb kept only the in-frame ones, dropping some. V, J and clone size were drawn from that table, and D and trimming were deduced from the DNA. In the table there are tens of thousands of clones, 65% to 90% of which are singletons. The V end lost 3 bases, the J end lost 2 bases, and 10 bases lay between the germline ends. Germline CDR1 is SEHNR and CDR2 is FQNEAQ (reference sequence). The CDR3 is 15 amino acids. This clone was counted at least ten times.

Sample: peripheral blood. This TCR was recovered from a human donor in a cohort sampled during active COVID-19. The V call is TRBV7-9, the J call TRBJ2-2; D uncertain. The CDR3 spells CASSFYQRNTGELFF. The CDR3 region has the DNA TGTGCCAGCAGCTTCTACCAGCGAAACACCGGGGAGCTGTTTTTT.